The 11 T cell receptor beta chains listed next were all sequenced from one sample in a study of regulatory T cells in long-lasting Graves disease. This sample's time point: persistent/refractory GD, antithyroid drugs over 5 years with positive TRAb. RNA from PBMCs was the source of the TCR library. The authors built TCR beta libraries using iRepertoire HTBI primers and Arm-PCR of CDR3 regions. TCRdb re-called the multiplex PCR reads through MiXCR, storing one row per CDR3 protein. The sample records 700,000 or so distinct CDR3 sequences, 25% to 30% being singletons. The sequencing here drew on peripheral blood mononuclear cells (PBMCs), taken when the disease was refractory, from a patient treated with antithyroid drugs. The receptors were gathered from a female donor with Graves disease.

There are a few counts of this clonotype. This rearrangement joins TRBV6-2 or TRBV6-3 to TRBJ2-2; D possibly corresponds to TRBD1 (5 bases). Germline values: CDR1 MNHEY, CDR2 SVGEGT. V lost 3 bases, J lost 3 bases, and 11 bases lay in between. The CDR3 spans 15 residues. CDR3 coding DNA: TGTGCCAGCAGTTATGAGACAGATCACACCGGGGAGCTGTTTTTT. Its protein is CASSYETDHTGELFF.

The rearrangement joins TRBV11-2 to TRBJ1-4; no clear D gene. This CDR3 spans 15 amino acids. Trimming cost V 3 bases and J 7 bases, with 15 bases left between them. Per germline, CDR1 SGHAT and CDR2 FQNNGV. The CDR3 bases are TGTGCCAGCAGCTTCCCGACCCCCGCGGGTGAAAAACTGTTTTTT. This sequence encodes CASSFPTPAGEKLFF.

V and J are TRBV12-3 or TRBV12-4 and TRBJ1-1, with 7 bases fitting TRBD1. The length of the CDR3 is 15 residues. The V and J ends lost 2 bases and 5 bases, in that order; junction bases with no gene match: 8. In DNA form, the CDR3 reads TGTGCCAGCAGTTTACGGAGGGGGCTAAGGACTGAAGCTTTCTTT. It encodes CASSLRRGLRTEAFF.

This clonotype has only a few counts. The rearrangement joins TRBV29-1 to TRBJ1-1, with a tentative D call TRBD1 (6 bases). The CDR3 contains 14 residues. The V gene lost 7 bases and the J gene lost 1 base, with 16 bases spanning the gap. CDR1 is SQVTM and CDR2 is ANQGSEA in the germline V gene. Written as DNA, the CDR3 is TGCAGCGCCCAGGTCGGGGGCCAGAACACTGAAGCTTTCTTT. It is translated as CSAQVGGQNTEAFF.

The V gene is TRBV11-3, the J gene TRBJ2-2, with 10 nucleotides matching TRBD1. V gave up 5 bases and J gave up 6 bases; unmatched junction bases: 6. Germline CDR1 SGHNT, CDR2 YENEEA. The CDR3 contains 15 residues. DNA of the CDR3: TGTGCCAGCAGCCCGAGACAGGGGGCTTCCGGGGAGCTGTTTTTT. This gives the protein CASSPRQGASGELFF.

In its sample, this clonotype was seen a few times. V and J are TRBV5-1 and TRBJ1-2; the D gene is possibly TRBD1 (5 bases). This CDR3 comprises 15 residues. CDR1 is SGHRS, CDR2 YFSETQ, per germline. V lost 4 bases, J lost 0 bases, and 13 bases lay in between. CDR3 residues: CASSLSLQANYGYTF. The DNA of the CDR3 is TGCGCCAGCAGCCTTTCCCTACAGGCTAACTATGGCTACACCTTC.

Only a few counts were recorded for this clonotype. The V gene is TRBV12-3 or TRBV12-4, the J gene TRBJ2-5; 16 bases line up with TRBD2. The CDR3 spans 19 residues. After removal of 6 bases from V and 3 bases from J, the junction contained 13 bases not matched to a gene. The CDR3 nucleotides read TGTGCCAGCAGACAGAACTTGGGACTAGCGGGAGGGAGGAAAGAGACCCAGTACTTC. The encoded protein is CASRQNLGLAGGRKETQYF.

This clonotype was counted only a few times. This chain connects TRBV7-6 to TRBJ1-1, with D tentatively TRBD1 (5 bases). V was pared by 3 bases and J by 5 bases, with 13 bases between. This CDR3 region has 14 residues. Germline-derived CDR1 and CDR2 are SGHVS and FNYEAQ. CDR3 loop: CASSLVRGVTEAFF. The CDR3 DNA reads TGTGCCAGCAGCTTGGTTCGAGGGGTAACTGAAGCTTTCTTT. Looking up the rest from reference TRBV7-6 and TRBJ1-1 gives the full variable domain: GAGVSQSPRYKVTKRGQDVALRCDPISGHVSLYWYRQALGQGPEFLTYFNYEAQQDKSGLPNDRFSAERPEGSISTLTIQRTEQRDSAMYRCASSLVRGVTEAFFGQGTRLTVV.

The table lists this clonotype with a few counts. This rearrangement joins TRBV30 to TRBJ2-2; D uncertain. Trimming took 1 base from V and 0 from J, leaving 3 bases between them. This CDR3 is built from 13 residues. Per germline, CDR1 GTSNPN and CDR2 SVGIG (reference sequence). Here the CDR3 reads CAWSESNTGELFF. CDR3 nucleotides: TGTGCCTGGAGTGAGTCGAACACCGGGGAGCTGTTTTTT.

The chain uses TRBV7-9 and TRBJ1-4; perhaps TRBD1 as D (6 bases). V was shortened by 5 bases and J by 1 base, with 11 bases between the two germline ends. Germline-derived CDR1 and CDR2 are SEHNR and FQNEAQ (reference sequence). The CDR3 runs to 15 residues. This CDR3 reads CASSPSTGTNEKLFF. CDR3 DNA: TGTGCCAGCAGCCCTTCGACAGGAACTAATGAAAAACTGTTTTTT.

In its sample, this clonotype was seen many times. The junction differs from germline at one of its ends, possibly a read error. The V gene is TRBV12-3 or TRBV12-4, the J gene TRBJ1-5; the D is unclear. The CDR3 length is 13 residues. The CDR3 here is CASNLRANQPQHF. The CDR3 nucleotides are TGTGCCAGCAATTTACGGGCCAATCAGCCCCAGCATTTT.